This TCR beta chain originates from a study of blood T cells in healthy people across ages. The study recruited healthy Caucasian donors from Russia who were aged about 6 to 95. In regard to this clonotype: An end of the junction does not agree with germline; a read error may underlie this.

For the second PCR, which ran for 7 to 11 cycles, a sample-barcoded 5' primer and a J-beta primer mix were used. TCRdb analysed the 5' RACE reads with MiXCR anew, one entry per CDR3 protein. This sample has roughly 500,000 distinct CDR3 sequences, with less than 25% found just once. Germline V gene data show CDR1 as MNHEY and CDR2 as SVGEGT. The CDR3 totals 11 residues. The same data also contributed to another study, on T cells of mothers and their children. That source adds: Addition of sample barcodes and 2-4 random nucleotides occurred through the M1S primer of the second PCR.

The rearrangement uses TRBV6-2 or TRBV6-3 and TRBJ2-5, with D uncertain. The sample consisted of blood. The sequence was collected from a boy between 10 and 17 years old in good health. CDR3 in DNA: TGTGCCAGCAGTGAGCCTCCTTTTTTCGTCTTC. Translated: CASSEPPFFVF.